This T cell receptor beta chain is drawn from a study of T cells in Graves' hyperthyroidism and ophthalmopathy. The source material, RNA transcripts, was used to amplify TCR beta CDR3 regions. The primer set for the first-round RT-PCR of the TCR CDR3 was HTBI. TCRdb redid the calling of the multiplex PCR reads with MiXCR, one entry per CDR3 protein. The repertoire consists of hundreds of thousands of distinct CDR3 sequences, with 35% to 40% occurring once and the leading ten covering 7% to 10%. Of note for this clonotype: A much larger clonotype is one base distant, so this may be a read error.

The CDR3 extends over 13 amino acids. Germline CDR1 reads DFQATT; CDR2 reads SNEGSKA (reference sequence). The sequence was obtained from a young man with Graves' hyperthyroidism. The V gene is TRBV20-1, the J gene TRBJ1-5, with D perhaps matching TRBD1 (5 bases). The sequencing sample was made of blood. CDR3: CSARPEGNHPQHF. The DNA of the CDR3 is TGCAGTGCTAGACCCGAGGGGAATCATCCCCAGCATTTT.